The 21 T cell receptor beta chains given below trace back to one sample, sequenced in a study of control samples from healthy donors and cancer patients. Assay: immunoSEQ multiplex PCR; the TCRdb copy retains only in-frame clones and omits some. The sample shows about 150,000 clones, about nine tenths of them seen only once. The sequencing input was blood. The receptors were gathered from a woman in her thirties or forties in good health.

The V call is TRBV3-1 (or the pseudogene TRBV3-2), the J call TRBJ2-3, with D perhaps matching TRBD1 (6 bases). Looked up from germline, CDR1 is LGHDT and CDR2 is YNNKEL (reference sequence). This CDR3 is 12 amino acids long. Trimming stripped 5 bases from V and 7 bases from J, with 10 bases between. CDR3 sequence: CASSRDTHTQYF. The DNA of the CDR3 is TGTGCCAGCAGCAGGGACACTCATACGCAGTATTTT.

The V call is TRBV21-1, the J call TRBJ1-6. TRBV21-1 is marked as a pseudogene. The CDR3 sequence is 12 residues long. The CDR3 coding sequence is TGTGCCAGCAGCAAGTGTAATTCACCCCTCCACTTT. As protein: CASSKCNSPLHF.

In its sample, this clone was seen once. The CDR3 here is CASRARTGVTYEQYF. The CDR3 bases are TGTGCCAGCAGGGCTCGGACAGGTGTTACCTACGAGCAGTACTTC. The J gene is TRBJ2-7, the V gene TRBV28; 7 nucleotides line up with TRBD1. Germline V lookup: CDR1 MDHEN, CDR2 SYDVKM. V trimming: 6 bases; J trimming: 2 bases; junction bases outside the gene matches: 10. The CDR3 extends over 15 amino acids.

The chain uses TRBV10-2 and TRBJ2-7; D gene ambiguous. Between the trimmed V and J ends, which lost 5 bases and 1 base, there was a span of 3 bases. Per germline, CDR1 WSHSY and CDR2 SAAADI. The CDR3 consists of 11 residues. CDR3 loop: CASSTSYEQYF. The CDR3 DNA is TGCGCCAGCAGTACGTCCTACGAGCAGTACTTC.

This clone occurred once. V gene TRBV20-1 combines with J gene TRBJ1-1; D uncertain. Trimming stripped 3 bases from V and 0 bases from J, with 14 bases between. Germline CDR1 and CDR2: DFQATT and SNEGSKA (reference sequence). The length of the CDR3 is 15 residues. CDR3 sequence: CSASGIDTVNTEAFF. DNA for the CDR3: TGCAGTGCTAGTGGAATAGATACGGTGAACACTGAAGCTTTCTTT.

The chain carries TRBV3-1 (or the pseudogene TRBV3-2) and TRBJ1-3; the D is unclear. The CDR3 totals 17 residues. Per the germline V gene, CDR1 is LGHDT and CDR2 is YNNKEL (reference sequence). The V end lost 3 bases, the J end lost 0 bases, and 15 bases lay between the germline ends. The CDR3 here is CASSHHQATSSGNTIYF. The CDR3, as DNA: TGTGCCAGCAGCCACCACCAGGCAACGAGCTCTGGAAACACCATATATTTT.

V gene TRBV2 combines with J gene TRBJ2-7, with no clear D. Per the germline V gene, CDR1 is SNHLY and CDR2 is FYNNEI. The CDR3 consists of 11 residues. V gave up 7 bases and J gave up 0 bases, with 4 bases separating them. The CDR3 protein is CASMVSYEQYF. The DNA of the CDR3 is TGTGCCAGCATGGTCTCCTACGAGCAGTACTTC.

The V gene is TRBV19, the J gene TRBJ1-6; D gene unclear. Per germline, CDR1 LNHDA and CDR2 SQIVND (reference sequence). V was shortened by 8 bases and J by 4 bases, with 12 bases between the two germline ends. CDR3 length: 14 residues. Written as DNA, the CDR3 is TGTGCCAGTCGGGAAGGGATTTATAATTCACCCCTCCACTTT. This translates into CASREGIYNSPLHF.

V gene TRBV5-1 combines with J gene TRBJ1-4; D ambiguous. The length of the CDR3 is 11 residues. Germline V gene data show CDR1 as SGHRS and CDR2 as YFSETQ. V lost 6 bases to trimming and J lost 6 bases, with 6 bases between them. The CDR3 is CASKEDEKLFF. CDR3 DNA: TGCGCCAGCAAAGAGGATGAAAAACTGTTTTTT.

The chain employs TRBV3-1 (or the pseudogene TRBV3-2) and TRBJ2-2; D remains unclear. The CDR3 is 15 amino acids. The ends were cut back, 6 bases at V and 8 bases at J, with 19 bases in the middle. Germline CDR1 and CDR2: LGHDT and YNNKEL (reference sequence). CDR3 nucleotide sequence: TGTGCCAGCAGAAAGCCCGGGTCGGGTTCGGGGGAGCTGTTTTTT. Its protein is CASRKPGSGSGELFF.

This sequence joins TRBV6-5 and TRBJ1-2, with 7 positions matching TRBD1. Germline V gene sequence: CDR1 MNHEY, CDR2 SVGAGI. The CDR3 is 12 residues long. V gave up 8 bases and J gave up 1 base; unmatched junction bases: 1. CDR3 nucleotide sequence: TGTGCCAGCGCAGGGGGTAACTATGGCTACACCTTC. It translates to CASAGGNYGYTF.

The V gene is TRBV2, the J gene TRBJ1-3; 9 bases align to TRBD1. Trimming cost V 8 bases and J 3 bases; bases outside gene matches: 2. The germline CDR1 and CDR2 sequences are SNHLY and FYNNEI. This CDR3 contains 13 residues. The chain's CDR3 is CASAGQGGNTIYF. As DNA, the CDR3 is TGTGCCAGCGCGGGACAGGGTGGAAACACCATATATTTT.

The chain uses TRBV19 and TRBJ2-7; 10 bases are a match to TRBD1. From germline, CDR1 is LNHDA and CDR2 SQIVND (reference sequence). The V segment lost 0 bases and the J segment 0 bases; nucleotides outside the gene matches: 2. CDR3 size: 16 residues. As DNA, the CDR3 is TGTGCCAGTAGTATAGATAGGGACAGGGGCTCCTACGAGCAGTACTTC. Protein sequence: CASSIDRDRGSYEQYF.

This rearrangement joins TRBV23-1 to TRBJ1-1; D is possibly TRBD1 (5 bases). TRBV23-1 is designated an ORF whose function remains uncertain. The V end was cut by 4 bases, the J end by 3 bases, with 18 bases between. The CDR3 contains 16 residues. Written as DNA, the CDR3 is TGCGCCAGCAGTCCTCGGCGGGGGAGTAAGGACACTGAAGCTTTCTTT. Translated, it gives CASSPRRGSKDTEAFF.

This sequence joins TRBV2 and TRBJ1-5; a weak D match, TRBD1 (6 bases). This CDR3 has 13 residues. V was pared by 5 bases and J by 9 bases, with 14 bases between. Germline V gene sequence: CDR1 SNHLY, CDR2 FYNNEI. This CDR3 is CASSQPTGLPQHF. DNA for the CDR3: TGTGCCAGCAGTCAGCCCACAGGGCTGCCCCAGCATTTT.

The CDR3: CASSSGTNEQYF. CDR3 DNA sequence: TGTGCCAGCAGTTCCGGGACAAACGAGCAGTACTTC. V gene TRBV6-5 combines with J gene TRBJ2-7; D is perhaps TRBD1 (6 bases). The CDR3 runs to 12 residues. Trimming removed 4 bases at V and 5 bases at J, with 9 bases between. Per the germline V gene, CDR1 is MNHEY and CDR2 is SVGAGI.

The rearrangement joins TRBV6-5 to TRBJ1-2; 7 bases are shared with TRBD1. This CDR3 has 14 residues. V lost 5 bases to trimming and J lost 3 bases; unmatched junction nucleotides: 6. Germline values: CDR1 MNHEY, CDR2 SVGAGI. The CDR3 here is CASSRGQADYGYTF. CDR3 DNA: TGTGCCAGCAGTAGAGGACAGGCGGACTATGGCTACACCTTC.

The V call is TRBV6-5, the J call TRBJ2-7; D call uncertain. V lost 2 bases, J lost 3 bases, and 8 bases lay in between. The CDR3 extends over 13 amino acids. Germline V gene data show CDR1 as MNHEY and CDR2 as SVGAGI. In DNA form, the CDR3 reads TGTGCCAGCAGTTACGCGCACGGCTACGAGCAGTACTTC. Translation gives CASSYAHGYEQYF.

The chain couples TRBV4-1 to TRBJ1-1, with TRBD1 identical over 7 bases. Germline V gene lookup returns CDR1 MGHRA and CDR2 YSYEKL. Trimming cost V 4 bases and J 8 bases; bases outside gene matches: 10. The CDR3 is 14 residues long. The CDR3 bases are TGCGCCAGCAGCCTTCGGACAGGCCCGACCGAAGCTTTCTTT. It translates to CASSLRTGPTEAFF.

The chain employs TRBV4-1 and TRBJ1-1; 8 bases agree with TRBD1. The CDR3 has 15 amino acids. Germline V lookup: CDR1 MGHRA, CDR2 YSYEKL. The trim removed 1 base at V and 8 bases at J, leaving 9 bases unmatched. The CDR3 region is CASSQVGQGALEAFF. In nucleotides, the CDR3 is TGCGCCAGCAGCCAAGTTGGGCAGGGGGCGTTGGAAGCTTTCTTT.

The table lists this clone with a count of one. This chain uses TRBV27 with TRBJ2-1, with 10 bases that match TRBD1. Germline CDR1 and CDR2: MNHEY and SMNVEV (reference sequence). The CDR3 runs to 17 residues. V dropped 2 bases and J dropped 4; count of bases not matched to a gene: 8. In nucleotides, the CDR3 is TGTGCCAGCAGTTTAAGGCCGACAGGGGGCTCTTACAATGAGCAGTTCTTC. Amino acids: CASSLRPTGGSYNEQFF.